This is a list of T cell receptor beta chains from one sample in a study of metastatic and nonmetastatic thyroid tumors. Using MiXCR, TCRdb reanalyzed the PCR reads. The data contain 14,000 to 15,000 clones, under 25% of them singletons. The sequenced material came from blood. The receptors shown here come from a female donor with papillary thyroid cancer or a benign thyroid nodule (not recorded which). Some clones in this sample may be carry-over from other donors' samples. Each CDR3 is given with its conserved first and last residue. A D gene is named only where the DNA matches it firmly. Clone size is shown for a subset of rows, as once, few, many or a class of expanded clone.

clone size	D gene	V gene	J gene	CDR3 DNA	CDR3 protein
medium-sized	TRBD2	TRBV11-2	TRBJ2-7	TGTGCCAGCAGCTTAGAGCGGGAGGCCTACGAGCAGTACTTC	CASSLEREAYEQYF
many	-	TRBV5-1	TRBJ2-5	TGCGCCAGCAGCTTAGGCGTAACCCAAGAGACCCAGTACTTC	CASSLGVTQETQYF
-	-	TRBV6-1	TRBJ2-1	TGTGCCAGCAGTGAAATAGGAAGGGATGAGCAGTTCTTC	CASSEIGRDEQFF
few	-	TRBV28	TRBJ1-3	TGTGCCAGCAGTCCCTGGACTCGGGAGTCCGGAAACACCATATATTTT	CASSPWTRESGNTIYF
many	TRBD2	TRBV2	TRBJ2-1	TGTGCCAGCGTTAAGCGGGAGCCAAACAATGAGCAGTTCTTC	CASVKREPNNEQFF
once	-	TRBV7-8	TRBJ2-5	TGTGCCAGCATCCTTGGGAGCGGTCGAGAGACCCAGTCCTTC	CASILGSGRETQSF
-	-	TRBV5-1	TRBJ2-3	TGCGCCAGCACGAGCGGCTCCTCCACAGATACGCAGTATTTT	CASTSGSSTDTQYF
many	-	TRBV27	TRBJ1-1	TGTGCCAGCAGTTTAAACAGGGTGACTGAAGCTTTCTTT	CASSLNRVTEAFF
medium-sized	TRBD1	TRBV6-1	TRBJ1-6	TGTGCCAGCAGCCCTAGGACAGGGGTCGCTTATAATTCACCCCTCCACTTT	CASSPRTGVAYNSPLHF
medium-sized	TRBD1	TRBV7-8	TRBJ2-2	TGTGCCAGCAGCTTGTTGGGACAGAGAAACACCGGGGAGCTGTTTTTT	CASSLLGQRNTGELFF
many	TRBD2	TRBV7-9	TRBJ2-1	TGTGCCAGCAGCCCCGGGACTAGCGGGAGCGATGAGCAGTTCTTC	CASSPGTSGSDEQFF
many	-	TRBV7-2	TRBJ1-1	TGTGCCAGCAGCTTAGACAGGGTGAACACTGAAGCTTTCTTT	CASSLDRVNTEAFF
many	-	TRBV5-1	TRBJ1-1	TGCGCCAGCAGCTTGGGTGGGGGATTTAACACTGAAGCTTTCTTT	CASSLGGGFNTEAFF
-	-	TRBV5-1	TRBJ2-5	TGCGCCAGCAGCTGGGGGCAGACAACCCAGAACTTC	CASSWGQTTQNF
many	TRBD2	TRBV7-8	TRBJ2-5	TGTGCCAGCAGCTTAGAGCGGGTCGGACTAGCGGGAAAAGTAAGGGAGACCCAGTACTTC	CASSLERVGLAGKVRETQYF
few	-	TRBV19	TRBJ1-5	TGTGCCAGTAGTTCGAACAGCAATCAGCAACAGCATTTT	CASSSNSNQQQHF
many	-	TRBV19	TRBJ2-5	TGTGCCAGTAGTATCTCCCGTGACTACCAAGAGACCCAGTACTTC	CASSISRDYQETQYF
few	-	TRBV11-3	TRBJ2-1	TGTGCCAGCGGCAAGGTACCCAGTGAGCAGTTCTTC	CASGKVPSEQFF
many	-	TRBV20-1	TRBJ2-1	TGCAGTGCTAGGGATTACAATGAGCAGTTCTTC	CSARDYNEQFF
medium-sized	-	TRBV15	TRBJ1-3	TGTGCCACCAGCAGGGGAAGGGGAAACACCATATATTTT	CATSRGRGNTIYF
many	-	TRBV2	TRBJ2-5	TGTGCCAGCAGTGAAGAGGAGACCCAGTACTTC	CASSEEETQYF
-	-	TRBV6-1	TRBJ1-1	TGTGCCAGCATCCGAAACACGGGGACCACTGAAGCTTTCTTT	CASIRNTGTTEAFF
medium-sized	-	TRBV20-1	TRBJ2-3	TGCAGTGCCGAATCGTCCTACAGGGAGGGCCGAACAGATACGCAGTATTTT	CSAESSYREGRTDTQYF
-	TRBD1	TRBV19	TRBJ1-5	TGTGCCAAATCCGGGACAGGGAATCAGCCCCAGCATTTT	CAKSGTGNQPQHF
many	TRBD2	TRBV2	TRBJ2-4	TGTGCCAGCAGTGACTTCCAGGCTAGCGGAAAAAACATTCAGTACTTC	CASSDFQASGKNIQYF